These 26 T cell receptor beta chains were sequenced from one sample in a study of patients and donors after allogeneic stem cell transplantation. MiXCR, applied by TCRdb to the RT-PCR reads, yields one record per CDR3 protein. Of roughly 30,000 distinct CDR3 sequences detected, around 7% appear once; the ten largest clones hold just under 35%. Sample: blood, either unsorted or a sorted T cell fraction (not recorded which). These receptor sequences come from a human donor who was either an allogeneic HSCT recipient or a stem cell or donor lymphocyte infusion donor (not recorded which). It is not recorded whose cells these are; they may come from a transplant donor.

There are many counts of this clonotype. V gene TRBV28 combines with J gene TRBJ2-1; 11 bases line up with TRBD2. This CDR3 has 15 residues. Germline values: CDR1 MDHEN, CDR2 SYDVKM. With 6 bases clipped from V and 3 bases from J, the junction kept 4 bases outside the gene matches. For the CDR3, the DNA is TGTGCCAGCAGATTAGCGGGAGGGAGCTACAATGAGCAGTTCTTC. Translation gives CASRLAGGSYNEQFF.

This clonotype was observed many times. The J gene is TRBJ1-1, the V gene TRBV6-5; 7 bases match TRBD1. Germline V gene data show CDR1 as MNHEY and CDR2 as SVGAGI. Trimming removed 0 bases from V and 7 bases from J; junction bases left unmatched: 5. The CDR3 loop spans 14 amino acids. The CDR3 loop reads CASSYSRGGFEAFF. In nucleotides, the CDR3 is TGTGCCAGCAGTTACTCGAGAGGGGGCTTTGAAGCTTTCTTT.

This clonotype has a count of ten or more. The V and J genes are TRBV19 and TRBJ1-2; D not certain. V was trimmed by 3 bases and J by 4 bases, leaving 9 bases between them. Germline V gene lookup returns CDR1 LNHDA and CDR2 SQIVND (reference sequence). The CDR3 length is 13 residues. In DNA, the CDR3 is TGTGCCAGTAGTATCGGCAGGTCCTATGGCTACACCTTC. As protein: CASSIGRSYGYTF.

This clonotype was observed at least ten times. This rearrangement joins TRBV4-2 to TRBJ2-5, with D uncertain. The CDR3 totals 15 residues. CDR1 is LGHNA, CDR2 YNFKEQ, per germline. The V gene lost 6 bases and the J gene lost 4 bases, with 18 bases spanning the gap. The DNA of the CDR3 is TGTGCCAGCAGGAATAAGGAGAAGGTCACAGAGACCCAGTACTTC. It translates to CASRNKEKVTETQYF.

CDR3: CASSPPVGTGTDTQYF. The CDR3 bases are TGTGCCAGCTCACCACCGGTCGGGACTGGCACAGATACGCAGTATTTT. The V call is TRBV18, the J call TRBJ2-3, with a weak D call TRBD2 (6 bases). The CDR3 runs to 16 residues. The germline gives CDR1 KGHSH, CDR2 LQKENI. V shed 0 bases and J shed 1 base, with 11 bases lying between them.

A word on this clonotype: Possible read error: a much larger clone is one base away. This chain connects TRBV9 to TRBJ2-3; D not certain. Germline-derived CDR1 and CDR2 are SGDLS and YYNGEE. There are 15 residues in the CDR3. The V gene lost 3 bases and the J gene lost 0 bases, with 11 bases spanning the gap. The CDR3 loop is CASSAAGRSTDTQYF. CDR3 DNA sequence: TGTGCCAGCAGCGCAGCAGGCCGAAGCACAGATACGCAGTATTTT.

This clonotype was detected a few times. The gene calls are TRBV3-1 and TRBJ2-2, with TRBD2 identical over 10 bases. V shed 4 bases, J shed 4 bases, and the junction held 6 bases outside the gene matches. Germline V gene data show CDR1 as LGHDT and CDR2 as YNNKEL (reference sequence). CDR3 length equals 16 residues. CDR3 nucleotide sequence: TGTGCCAGCAGCCCTAGAAGCGGGAGGGTCACCGGGGAGCTGTTTTTT. The encoded protein is CASSPRSGRVTGELFF.

This clonotype was observed many times. The chain couples TRBV10-3 to TRBJ2-5; D may be TRBD1 (6 bases). Per germline, CDR1 ENHRY and CDR2 SYGVKD. V was trimmed by 6 bases and J by 1 base, leaving 9 bases between them. The CDR3 totals 13 residues. Written as DNA, the CDR3 is TGTGCCATCAGCGGACAGTTCCAAGAGACCCAGTACTTC. It codes for CAISGQFQETQYF.

The rearrangement links TRBV9 to TRBJ2-1; 10 positions match TRBD2. V shed 4 bases, J shed 4 bases, and the junction held 2 bases outside the gene matches. CDR1 is SGDLS and CDR2 is YYNGEE in the germline V gene. There are 14 residues in the CDR3. CDR3 nucleotides: TGTGCCAGCAGCAGGACTAGCGGATACAATGAGCAGTTCTTC. Its protein is CASSRTSGYNEQFF.

This clonotype was seen repeatedly, ten times or more. J is TRBJ1-1 and V is TRBV7-2; D call uncertain. Germline-derived CDR1 and CDR2 are SGHTA and FQGNSA. This CDR3 has 13 residues. The ends were cut back, 0 bases at V and 3 bases at J, with 5 bases in the middle. The CDR3 bases are TGTGCCAGCAGCTTAGCGCGGTACACTGAAGCTTTCTTT. Its translation: CASSLARYTEAFF.

This chain uses TRBV2 with TRBJ2-3; D perhaps matches TRBD2 (6 bases). Trimming took off 4 bases at V and 10 bases at J, with 12 bases between the two ends. The CDR3 is 12 residues long. Germline CDR1 reads SNHLY; CDR2 reads FYNNEI. The CDR3 loop is CASSGPGTPQYF. The CDR3 coding sequence is TGTGCCAGCAGTGGACCCGGGACTCCGCAGTATTTT.

This clonotype has a count of ten or more. V is TRBV28 and J is TRBJ2-7; D call uncertain. The CDR3 is 11 residues long. Trimming shortened V by 6 bases and J by 4 bases, and 7 bases separated the two germline ends. Germline assignment: CDR1 MDHEN and CDR2 SYDVKM. The CDR3 is CASRSRYEQYF. CDR3 nucleotide sequence: TGTGCCAGCAGGTCCCGGTACGAGCAGTACTTC.

This clonotype was counted between two and nine times. The chain is built from TRBV7-9 and TRBJ2-2, with TRBD1 matching 10 bases. This CDR3 is built from 16 residues. Germline CDR1 SEHNR, CDR2 FQNEAQ (reference sequence). V gave up 2 bases and J gave up 5 bases; unmatched junction bases: 5. The CDR3 reads CASSLTGTGATGELFF. CDR3 nucleotides: TGTGCCAGCAGCTTAACCGGGACAGGGGCAACCGGGGAGCTGTTTTTT. The entire variable domain, with the rest obtained from reference TRBV7-9 and TRBJ2-2, is as follows: DTGVSQNPRHKITKRGQNVTFRCDPISEHNRLYWYRQTLGQGPEFLTYFQNEAQLEKSRLLSDRFSAERPKGSFSTLEIQRTEQGDSAMYLCASSLTGTGATGELFFGEGSRLTVL.

J is TRBJ2-3 and V is TRBV3-1, with TRBD2 matching over 8 bases. Germline CDR1 reads LGHDT; CDR2 reads YNNKEL (reference sequence). This CDR3 is built from 16 residues. Losses at the gene ends were 5 bases for V and 4 bases for J; bases not matched to a gene: 11. The chain's CDR3 is CASSLSGTRLADTQYF. The CDR3 DNA is TGTGCCAGCAGCTTAAGCGGGACTAGATTGGCAGATACGCAGTATTTT.

This clonotype was found many times. This chain connects TRBV5-1 to TRBJ2-1, with no clear D. The CDR3 has 11 amino acids. V lost 4 bases and J 7 bases, leaving 6 bases between the germline ends. Germline CDR1 and CDR2: SGHRS and YFSETQ. CDR3 in amino acids: CASSLLNEQFF. In DNA form, the CDR3 reads TGCGCCAGCAGCCTATTAAATGAGCAGTTCTTC. Full variable domain (missing parts from reference TRBV5-1 and TRBJ2-1): KAGVTQTPRYLIKTRGQQVTLSCSPISGHRSVSWYQQTPGQGLQFLFEYFSETQRNKGNFPGRFSGRQFSNSRSEMNVSTLELGDSALYLCASSLLNEQFFGPGTRLTVL.

This clonotype was detected only a few times. The rearrangement uses TRBV7-6 and TRBJ1-2; D remains ambiguous. Trimming left V 5 bases short and J 13 bases short, with 20 bases between. The germline CDR1 and CDR2 sequences are SGHVS and FNYEAQ. The CDR3 consists of 13 residues. The CDR3 region is CASSPQPQERRTF. The CDR3 DNA follows: TGTGCCAGCAGCCCCCAACCCCAGGAACGGCGCACCTTC.

This clonotype was seen repeatedly, ten times or more. The rearrangement links TRBV7-9 to TRBJ1-2, with 7 bases lining up with TRBD1. Looked up from germline, CDR1 is SEHNR and CDR2 is FQNEAQ (reference sequence). The CDR3 length is 13 residues. The trim removed 4 bases at V and 6 bases at J, leaving 5 bases unmatched. CDR3 sequence reads: CASSWGQFDGYTF. The CDR3 bases are TGTGCCAGCAGCTGGGGACAGTTTGATGGCTACACCTTC.

Of note for this clonotype: This may be a read error: a much more frequent sequence differs by one nucleotide. The CDR3 does not close with the conserved phenylalanine or tryptophan, likely indicating a read error. J is TRBJ2-7 and V is TRBV28; 12 nucleotides line up with TRBD2. CDR1 is MDHEN and CDR2 is SYDVKM in the germline V gene. This CDR3 contains 16 residues. The trim removed 5 bases at V and 1 base at J, leaving 6 bases unmatched. CDR3 in amino acids: CASSETGTSGSYEQYS. The CDR3, as DNA: TGTGCCAGCAGTGAAACCGGGACTAGCGGGTCCTACGAGCAGTACTCC.

This clonotype was recorded at least ten times. The rearrangement joins TRBV7-9 to TRBJ2-1, with TRBD2 matching over 7 bases. The V gene end was trimmed by 4 bases and the J gene end by 6 bases; junction bases not matched to a gene: 6. Germline V gives CDR1 SEHNR, CDR2 FQNEAQ (reference sequence). This CDR3 contains 14 residues. CDR3 DNA sequence: TGTGCCAGCAGCTCGCCTAGCGGTAGCAATGAGCAGTTCTTC. It translates to CASSSPSGSNEQFF.

The sample holds a few counts of this clonotype. The chain combines TRBV19 with TRBJ1-4; 7 bases are shared with TRBD1. The trim removed 3 bases at V and 3 bases at J, leaving 4 bases unmatched. Germline assignment: CDR1 LNHDA and CDR2 SQIVND (reference sequence). The CDR3 contains 15 residues. In nucleotides, the CDR3 is TGTGCCAGTAGTATGGGACAGCCAGCTAATGAAAAACTGTTTTTT. Its protein is CASSMGQPANEKLFF.

This clonotype was counted ten times or more. The CDR3 loop reads CASSFFGNYEQYF. DNA of the CDR3: TGTGCCAGCAGTTTTTTCGGAAACTACGAGCAGTACTTC. J is TRBJ2-7 and V is TRBV27, with no clear D. The V end was cut by 3 bases, the J end by 3 bases, with 9 bases between. The V gene's germline CDR1 is MNHEY and CDR2 SMNVEV (reference sequence). The CDR3 covers 13 residues.

The chain carries TRBV24-1 and TRBJ2-6; D is possibly TRBD1 (6 bases). This CDR3 region has 17 residues. Trimming stripped 4 bases from V and 0 bases from J, with 12 bases between. The germline V gene has CDR1 KGHDR and CDR2 SFDVKD. The CDR3 region has the DNA TGTGCCACCAGTGAGGGGGCCTCAAGCTCTGGGGCCAACGTCCTGACTTTC. Protein sequence: CATSEGASSSGANVLTF.

This clonotype was recorded at least ten times. The V call is TRBV7-2, the J call TRBJ1-2; 7 bases map to TRBD1. Germline trimming cut 4 bases from V and 4 bases from J; bases unmatched to any gene: 3. The CDR3 sequence is 13 residues long. In germline, CDR1 is SGHTA, CDR2 FQGNSA. Here the CDR3 reads CASSSGQVYGYTF. The CDR3 coding sequence is TGTGCCAGCAGCTCCGGACAGGTCTATGGCTACACCTTC.

Points on this clonotype: This is likely a read error, given that the CDR3 carries no conserved phenylalanine or tryptophan at its end. The chain joins TRBV12-3 or TRBV12-4 to TRBJ2-3; D is ambiguous. The ends were cut back, 5 bases at V and 2 bases at J, with 14 bases in the middle. This CDR3 contains 15 residues. The CDR3 nucleotides read TGTGCCAGCAGTCTATTGGCAGGTACCACAGATACGCAGTATCTT. Translated, it gives CASSLLAGTTDTQYL.

In this sample, this clonotype turned up a few times. The V and J genes are TRBV6-5 and TRBJ2-1, with 7 bases identical to TRBD1. The ends lost 5 bases at V and 9 bases at J; junction bases unmatched: 10. The CDR3 totals 14 residues. The germline CDR1 and CDR2 sequences are MNHEY and SVGAGI. As DNA, the CDR3 is TGTGCCAGCAGTAGATCGACAGGGACGAGTGAGCAGTTCTTC. Translation gives CASSRSTGTSEQFF.

In its sample, this clonotype was seen a few times. The rearrangement uses TRBV28 and TRBJ2-1; D is undetermined. With 10 bases removed from V and 1 base from J, the gap between germline ends came to 14 bases. CDR3 length: 14 residues. Germline CDR1 is MDHEN and CDR2 is SYDVKM. In DNA, the CDR3 is TGTGCCACCACCAGCGACGTTTCCTACAATGAGCAGTTCTTC. Translating gives CATTSDVSYNEQFF.